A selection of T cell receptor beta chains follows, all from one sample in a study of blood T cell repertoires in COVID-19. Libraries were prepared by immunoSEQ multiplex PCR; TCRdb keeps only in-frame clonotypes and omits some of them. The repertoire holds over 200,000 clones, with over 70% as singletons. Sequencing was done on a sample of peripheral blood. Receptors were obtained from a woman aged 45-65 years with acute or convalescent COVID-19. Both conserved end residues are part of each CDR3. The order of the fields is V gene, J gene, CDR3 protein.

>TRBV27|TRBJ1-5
CASSFQGLSNQPQHF
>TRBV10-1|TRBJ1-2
CASSETGPYGYTF
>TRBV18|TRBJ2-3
CASYLAGSDGADTQYF
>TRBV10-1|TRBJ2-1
CASSERSGRDSSYNEQFF
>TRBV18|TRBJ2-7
CASSPMSSQGVVKEQYF
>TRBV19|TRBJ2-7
CASSIGVSRASYEQYF
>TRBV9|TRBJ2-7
CASSFKAGASYEQYF
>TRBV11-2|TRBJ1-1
CASSLAVGHGNTEAFF
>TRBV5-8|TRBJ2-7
CASSQEGQGAPGEQYF
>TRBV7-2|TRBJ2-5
CASSLPRPDPGLDETQYF
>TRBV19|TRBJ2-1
CASSVSRARSSYNEQFF
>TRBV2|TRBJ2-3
CASSRDRGLAADTQYF
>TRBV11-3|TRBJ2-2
CASSLGTGDAGELFF